The 16 T cell receptor beta chains presented below share a single source sample, sequenced in a study of technical replicates of blood from a handful of donors. Using immunoSEQ multiplex PCR, the repertoire was profiled, and TCRdb retains in-frame clones only, with some absent. The data hold tens of thousands of clones, with approximately 80% observed a single time. Sequencing input: PBMCs. The receptors were gathered from a human donor in good health. Some clones in this sample may be carry-over from other donors' samples.

This chain uses TRBV27 with TRBJ2-3; 7 bases are a match to TRBD2. Germline CDR1 and CDR2: MNHEY and SMNVEV (reference sequence). This CDR3 has 16 residues. Trimming removed 5 bases from V and 0 bases from J; junction bases left unmatched: 8. DNA for the CDR3: TGTGCCAGCAGTCATTCTAGCGGTACTAGCACAGATACGCAGTATTTT. This sequence encodes CASSHSSGTSTDTQYF.

The chain links TRBV19 to TRBJ2-5; 8 nucleotides agree with TRBD1. Germline values: CDR1 LNHDA, CDR2 SQIVND (reference sequence). This CDR3 contains 15 residues. Trimming cost V 5 bases and J 1 base; bases outside gene matches: 6. The CDR3 coding sequence is TGTGCCAGTAGTGCCACAGGGGGGAGCCAAGAGACCCAGTACTTC. This sequence encodes CASSATGGSQETQYF.

The chain combines TRBV7-9 with TRBJ2-3; D might be TRBD2 (6 bases). The CDR3 consists of 14 residues. V lost 5 bases, J lost 14 bases, and 23 bases lay in between. Per germline, CDR1 SEHNR and CDR2 FQNEAQ (reference sequence). Written as DNA, the CDR3 is TGTGCCAGCAGCACACATCACGCGGGGACCGGACGGTATTTT. This gives the protein CASSTHHAGTGRYF.

This clone was seen only a few times. The genes are TRBV29-1 and TRBJ1-1; 7 bases match TRBD1. Trimming took 6 bases from V and 0 from J; bases not matched to a gene: 4. Germline V gene data show CDR1 as SQVTM and CDR2 as ANQGSEA. The CDR3 runs 13 residues. This CDR3 reads CSVRTGMNTEAFF. For the CDR3, the DNA is TGCAGCGTCCGGACAGGAATGAACACTGAAGCTTTCTTT.

The rearrangement joins TRBV7-9 to TRBJ2-7; TRBD1 matches 7 bases. The germline V gene has CDR1 SEHNR and CDR2 FQNEAQ (reference sequence). There are 15 residues in the CDR3. The V gene end was trimmed by 1 base and the J gene end by 4 bases; junction bases not matched to a gene: 7. CDR3 sequence reads: CASSLGQGVGYEQYF. DNA of the CDR3: TGTGCCAGCAGCTTAGGCCAGGGGGTCGGGTACGAGCAGTACTTC.

J is TRBJ1-5 and V is TRBV30, with D unclear. Germline V lookup: CDR1 GTSNPN, CDR2 SVGIG (reference sequence). V was cut by 3 bases and J by 6 bases, with 18 bases left in between. This CDR3 spans 15 amino acids. CDR3 in DNA: TGTGCCTGGAGCGCCTGGGGAGTCGGTAGTCAGCCCCAGCATTTT. It codes for CAWSAWGVGSQPQHF.

The V and J genes are TRBV6-5 and TRBJ1-2, with D maybe TRBD1 (5 bases). In germline, CDR1 is MNHEY, CDR2 SVGAGI. V was clipped by 0 bases and J by 8 bases, with 16 bases between them. The CDR3 length is 15 residues. This CDR3 reads CASSYSRPGRRGYTF. For the CDR3, the DNA is TGTGCCAGCAGTTACTCCCGTCCAGGGCGCCGAGGCTACACCTTC.

This clone was observed once. The rearrangement links TRBV6-6 to TRBJ2-3, with TRBD1 matching 8 bases. CDR1 is MNHNY and CDR2 is SVGAGI in the germline V gene (reference sequence). This CDR3 is 14 amino acids long. After removal of 6 bases from V and 0 bases from J, the junction contained 2 bases not matched to a gene. This chain's CDR3 is CASRTGGSTDTQYF. The CDR3 region has the DNA TGTGCCAGCAGAACAGGGGGGAGCACAGATACGCAGTATTTT.

The chain has TRBV6-5 and TRBJ2-7; 9 bases fit TRBD1. Trimming cost V 2 bases and J 4 bases; bases outside gene matches: 6. Germline lookup yields CDR1 MNHEY and CDR2 SVGAGI. The CDR3 consists of 15 residues. The CDR3 sequence: CASSYGQGRLYEQYF. CDR3 in DNA: TGTGCCAGCAGTTACGGACAGGGGAGACTATACGAGCAGTACTTC.

Many counts were recorded for this clone. This chain links TRBV30 with TRBJ1-5; D is perhaps TRBD1 (6 bases). CDR1 GTSNPN and CDR2 SVGIG come from the germline V gene (reference sequence). V shed 2 bases and J shed 4 bases, with 9 bases lying between them. The CDR3 sequence is 13 residues long. This CDR3 is CAWSKQGNQPQHF. The DNA for the CDR3 is TGTGCCTGGAGTAAACAGGGTAATCAGCCCCAGCATTTT.

The chain is built from TRBV7-8 and TRBJ2-5; TRBD1 is a possible D gene (6 bases). CDR3 length: 13 residues. V dropped 8 bases and J dropped 4 bases, with 14 bases sitting between them. Germline V gene lookup returns CDR1 SGHVS and CDR2 FQNEAQ. The CDR3 sequence: CASVGGESETQYF. CDR3 coding DNA: TGTGCCAGCGTAGGGGGAGAATCAGAGACCCAGTACTTC.

The chain is built from TRBV4-1 and TRBJ2-3; 8 nucleotides align to TRBD2. There are 17 residues in the CDR3. Germline CDR1 is MGHRA and CDR2 is YSYEKL. The junction had 13 bases not matched to a gene; V was cut back by 1 base and J by 7 bases. CDR3 in DNA: TGCGCCAGCAGCCAAGGGAGGGCCCGGGGGGGCCTTCATACGCAGTATTTT. Encoded protein: CASSQGRARGGLHTQYF.

The chain uses TRBV6-6 and TRBJ1-2; D is possibly TRBD1 (5 bases). Trimming stripped 2 bases from V and 8 bases from J, with 15 bases between. CDR1 MNHNY and CDR2 SVGAGI come from the germline V gene (reference sequence). The CDR3 extends over 14 amino acids. The CDR3 DNA follows: TGTGCCAGCAGTTACCCTATTCAGGGAGGCGGCTACACCTTC. It translates to CASSYPIQGGGYTF.

The chain carries TRBV18 and TRBJ2-1; 9 nucleotides line up with TRBD1. The V gene end was trimmed by 0 bases and the J gene end by 10 bases; junction bases not matched to a gene: 13. The V gene's germline CDR1 is KGHSH and CDR2 LQKENI. CDR3 size: 17 residues. CDR3 protein: CASSPPGQGVTQREQFF. The CDR3 DNA reads as TGTGCCAGCTCACCACCGGGACAGGGAGTTACTCAGCGGGAGCAGTTCTTC.

CDR3 sequence reads: CAWTQRGSTYEQYF. The DNA for the CDR3 is TGTGCCTGGACTCAGCGGGGGAGCACCTACGAGCAGTACTTC. The chain employs TRBV30 and TRBJ2-7; TRBD2 matches at 8 bases. The germline gives CDR1 GTSNPN, CDR2 SVGIG (reference sequence). The CDR3 is 14 amino acids. V lost 4 bases, J lost 2 bases, and 7 bases stayed unmatched.

The rearrangement uses TRBV5-4 and TRBJ1-6; no definite D call. V dropped 0 bases and J dropped 6 bases, with 10 bases sitting between them. Germline assignment: CDR1 SGHNT and CDR2 YYREEE (reference sequence). The CDR3 totals 15 residues. CDR3: CASSLVTGLNSPLHF. The CDR3 bases are TGTGCCAGCAGCTTGGTTACGGGTCTTAATTCACCCCTCCACTTT. Filled out from reference TRBV5-4 and TRBJ1-6, the complete variable domain reads ETGVTQSPTHLIKTRGQQVTLRCSSQSGHNTVSWYQQALGQGPQFIFQYYREEENGRGNFPPRFSGLQFPNYSSELNVNALELDDSALYLCASSLVTGLNSPLHFGNGTRLTVT.